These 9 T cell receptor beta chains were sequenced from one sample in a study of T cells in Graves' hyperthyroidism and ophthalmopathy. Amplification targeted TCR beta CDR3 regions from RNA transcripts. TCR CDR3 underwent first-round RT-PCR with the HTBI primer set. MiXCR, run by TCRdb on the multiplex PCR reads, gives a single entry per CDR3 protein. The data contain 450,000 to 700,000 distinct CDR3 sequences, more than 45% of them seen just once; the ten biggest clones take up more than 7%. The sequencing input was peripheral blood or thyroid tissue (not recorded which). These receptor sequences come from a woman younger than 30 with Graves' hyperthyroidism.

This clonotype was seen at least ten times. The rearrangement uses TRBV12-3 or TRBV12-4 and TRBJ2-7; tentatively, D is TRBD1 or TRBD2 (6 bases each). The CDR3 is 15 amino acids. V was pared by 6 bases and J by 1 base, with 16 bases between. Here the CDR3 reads CASRRQDGGSYEQYF. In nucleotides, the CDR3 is TGTGCCAGCAGAAGACAGGACGGGGGATCCTACGAGCAGTACTTC.

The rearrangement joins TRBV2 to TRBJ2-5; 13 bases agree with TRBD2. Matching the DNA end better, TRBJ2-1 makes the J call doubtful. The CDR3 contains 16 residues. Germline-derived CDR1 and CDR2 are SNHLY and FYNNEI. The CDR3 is CASLTTLAGGRGEQFF. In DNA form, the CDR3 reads TGTGCCAGCCTGACCACACTAGCGGGAGGGCGCGGTGAGCAGTTCTTC.

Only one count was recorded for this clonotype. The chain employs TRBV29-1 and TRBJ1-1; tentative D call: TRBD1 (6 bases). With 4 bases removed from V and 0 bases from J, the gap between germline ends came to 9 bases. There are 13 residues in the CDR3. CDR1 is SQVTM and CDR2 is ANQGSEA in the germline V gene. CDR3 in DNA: TGCAGCGTTGTAGGGGACATGAACACTGAAGCTTTCTTT. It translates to CSVVGDMNTEAFF.

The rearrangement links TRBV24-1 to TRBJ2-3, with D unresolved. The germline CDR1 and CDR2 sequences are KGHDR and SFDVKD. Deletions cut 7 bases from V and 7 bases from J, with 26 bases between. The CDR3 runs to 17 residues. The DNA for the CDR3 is TGTGCCACCAGCACGAGCAGGACGTTATCAGGAGAAAATACGCAGTATTTT. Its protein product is CATSTSRTLSGENTQYF.

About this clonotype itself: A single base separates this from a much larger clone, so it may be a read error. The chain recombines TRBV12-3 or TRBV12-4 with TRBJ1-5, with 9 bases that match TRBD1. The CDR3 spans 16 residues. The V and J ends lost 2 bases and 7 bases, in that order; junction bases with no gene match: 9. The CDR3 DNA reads TGTGCCAGCAGTTTAACGGGACAGGGAAGGGAACAGCCCCAGCATTTT. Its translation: CASSLTGQGREQPQHF.

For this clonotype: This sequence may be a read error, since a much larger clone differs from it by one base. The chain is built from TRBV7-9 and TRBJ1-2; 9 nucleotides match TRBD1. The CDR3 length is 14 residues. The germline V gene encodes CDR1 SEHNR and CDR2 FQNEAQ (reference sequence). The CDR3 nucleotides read TGTGCCAACAGCCATCCCGGGACAGGGTATGGCTACACCTTC. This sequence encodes CANSHPGTGYGYTF.

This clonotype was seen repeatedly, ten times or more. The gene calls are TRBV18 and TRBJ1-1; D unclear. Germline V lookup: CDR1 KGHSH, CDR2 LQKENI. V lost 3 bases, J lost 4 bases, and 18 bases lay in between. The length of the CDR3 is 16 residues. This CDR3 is CASSPPARVVGTEAFF. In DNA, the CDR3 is TGTGCCAGCTCACCCCCCGCTAGGGTCGTAGGCACTGAAGCTTTCTTT.

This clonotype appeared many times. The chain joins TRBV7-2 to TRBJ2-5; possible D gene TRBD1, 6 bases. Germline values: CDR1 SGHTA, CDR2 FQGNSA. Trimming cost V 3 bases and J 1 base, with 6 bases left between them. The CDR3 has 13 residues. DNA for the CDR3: TGTGCCAGCAGCTTCAGGGGCCAAGAGACCCAGTACTTC. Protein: CASSFRGQETQYF.

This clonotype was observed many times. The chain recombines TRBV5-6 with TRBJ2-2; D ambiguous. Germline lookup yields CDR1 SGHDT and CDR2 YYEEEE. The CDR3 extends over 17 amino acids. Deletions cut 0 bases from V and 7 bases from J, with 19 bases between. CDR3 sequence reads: CASSLANQRIRFGELFF. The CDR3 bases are TGTGCCAGCAGCTTGGCCAACCAGCGAATCCGGTTCGGGGAGCTGTTTTTT.